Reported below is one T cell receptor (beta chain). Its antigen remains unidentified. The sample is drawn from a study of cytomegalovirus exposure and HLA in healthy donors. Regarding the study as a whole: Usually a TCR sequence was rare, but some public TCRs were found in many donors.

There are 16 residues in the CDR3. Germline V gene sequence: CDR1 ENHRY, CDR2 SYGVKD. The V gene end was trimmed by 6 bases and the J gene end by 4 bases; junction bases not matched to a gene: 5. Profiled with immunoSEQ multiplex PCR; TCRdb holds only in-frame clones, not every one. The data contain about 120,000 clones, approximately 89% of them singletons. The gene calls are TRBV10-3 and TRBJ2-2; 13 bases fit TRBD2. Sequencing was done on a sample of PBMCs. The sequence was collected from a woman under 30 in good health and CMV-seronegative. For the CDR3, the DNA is TGTGCCATCAGCCAGACTAGCGGGAGGTCCACCGGGGAGCTGTTTTTT. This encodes CAISQTSGRSTGELFF.